This T cell receptor (beta chain) was recorded in a study of breast tumors, draining lymph nodes, adjacent tissues. Samples came from axillary lymph nodes draining the breast cancer. Points from the study as a whole: The data were judged consistent with most tumor T cells coming from lymph node and expanding in tumor. Tumor repertoires ranked between lymph nodes and nontumor tissue in diversity, with V and J gene preferences.

Looked up from germline, CDR1 is DFQATT and CDR2 is SNEGSKA (reference sequence). The J segment lost 6 bases and the V segment lost 5 bases, leaving 7 bases of the junction unmatched. The CDR3 runs to 12 residues. This clonotype was seen many times. Its antigen is as yet unknown. MiXCR, run by TCRdb on the multiplex PCR reads, gives a single entry per CDR3 protein. The repertoire holds around 120,000 distinct CDR3 sequences, with 20% as singletons. The chain is built from TRBV20-1 and TRBJ2-7, with 7 bases lining up with TRBD1. This TCR was recovered from a female donor with breast cancer. Some clones in this sample may be carry-over from other donors' samples. Sequencing was done on a sample of axillary lymph node tissue. CDR3 coding DNA: TGCAGTGCTCCCGACAGGGTTGTCGAGCAGTACTTC. Translation: CSAPDRVVEQYF.